These 30 T cell receptor beta chains originate from one sample sequenced in a study of CD8 T cells in ankylosing spondylitis. These receptors have no identified antigens. MiXCR, run by TCRdb on the 5' RACE reads, gives a single entry per CDR3 protein. The table shows about 450,000 distinct CDR3 sequences, with roughly 26% occurring only once. Overall study findings and caveats: Roughly 8 highly homologous variants made up a TCR beta motif, and this motif appeared characteristic of ankylosing spondylitis blood.

The sequenced material came from blood, either unsorted or a sorted T cell fraction (not recorded which). Every receptor here comes from a male donor with ankylosing spondylitis.

The chain links TRBV7-2 to TRBJ2-7, with a weak D call TRBD2 (6 bases). There are 14 residues in the CDR3. V lost 5 bases and J 4 bases, leaving 15 bases between the germline ends. The germline CDR1 and CDR2 sequences are SGHTA and FQGNSA. The CDR3 bases are TGTGCCAGCAGCGCGAGCCGGGACTCTTACGAGCAGTACGTC. Protein sequence: CASSASRDSYEQYV.

J is TRBJ2-7 and V is TRBV23-1; 9 positions agree with TRBD1. TRBV23-1 is sorted into the ORF group, with uncertain function. The CDR3 totals 14 residues. J was trimmed by 3 bases and V by 4 bases; bases with no gene match: 4. The CDR3 bases are TGCGCCAGCAGTCGAGGGACAGGGTTCTACGAGCAGTACGTC. Protein sequence: CASSRGTGFYEQYV.

This clonotype was detected only a few times. The chain employs TRBV5-1 and TRBJ2-1; 7 nucleotides align to TRBD2. V shed 2 bases and J 8 bases; nucleotides not matched to a gene: 7. CDR1 and CDR2 from the germline V gene are SGHRS and YFSETQ. CDR3 length equals 14 residues. The CDR3 DNA follows: TGCGCCAGCAGCTTTGGGCGGGAGTACTATGAGCAGTTCTTC. Amino acids: CASSFGREYYEQFF.

This clonotype came up a few times. The chain couples TRBV20-1 to TRBJ2-1, with 7 bases fitting TRBD1. Trimming removed 5 bases from V and 0 bases from J; junction bases left unmatched: 4. Germline CDR1 reads DFQATT; CDR2 reads SNEGSKA (reference sequence). The CDR3 is made up of 14 amino acids. CDR3 in amino acids: CSALGQSSYNEQFF. CDR3 bases: TGCAGTGCTTTGGGACAGAGCTCCTACAATGAGCAGTTCTTC.

The chain carries TRBV29-1 and TRBJ1-1, with 10 bases that match TRBD1. Per germline, CDR1 SQVTM and CDR2 ANQGSEA. The V segment lost 8 bases and the J segment 3 bases; nucleotides outside the gene matches: 9. The CDR3 extends over 14 amino acids. The CDR3 loop reads CSFKTGGSYTEAFF. CDR3 nucleotide sequence: TGCAGCTTTAAGACAGGGGGCTCGTACACTGAAGCTTTCTTT.

The rearrangement uses TRBV15 and TRBJ2-5; D is unresolved. V dropped 0 bases and J dropped 5 bases, with 4 bases sitting between them. Germline V lookup: CDR1 LNHNV, CDR2 YYDKDF (reference sequence). The CDR3 runs 12 residues. The CDR3 reads CATSRDPETQYF. CDR3 in DNA: TGTGCCACCAGCAGAGATCCGGAGACCCAGTACTTC.

This clonotype was counted between two and nine times. The chain uses TRBV12-3 or TRBV12-4 and TRBJ1-2; 9 bases are a match to TRBD1. With V trimmed by 6 bases and J by 8 bases, 7 bases remained unmatched. There are 13 residues in the CDR3. As DNA, the CDR3 is TGTGCCAGCAGGGAACAGGGGGCGGACGGCTACACCTTC. Residues: CASREQGADGYTF.

The chain links TRBV12-3 or TRBV12-4 to TRBJ2-1; D is uncertain. V dropped 3 bases and J dropped 0 bases, with 9 bases sitting between them. The CDR3 spans 15 residues. CDR3 residues: CASSLILGSYNEQFF. The CDR3, as DNA: TGTGCCAGCAGTTTGATACTTGGCTCCTACAATGAGCAGTTCTTC.

The chain combines TRBV10-3 with TRBJ2-7, with 7 bases lining up with TRBD2. The CDR3 contains 14 residues. The germline V gene has CDR1 ENHRY and CDR2 SYGVKD. Trimming removed 3 bases from V and 2 bases from J; junction bases left unmatched: 4. The CDR3 region is CAISDGGRPYEQYF. DNA of the CDR3: TGTGCCATCAGTGACGGGGGGAGACCCTACGAGCAGTACTTC.

The chain joins TRBV6-1 to TRBJ1-2, with TRBD1 identical over 7 bases. After removal of 3 bases from V and 3 bases from J, the junction contained 4 bases not matched to a gene. In germline, CDR1 is MNHNS, CDR2 SASEGT. This CDR3 region has 14 residues. DNA for the CDR3: TGTGCCAGCAGTGACGAAGGGGGCGACTATGGCTACACCTTC. Translation: CASSDEGGDYGYTF.

This clonotype was seen a few times. The gene calls are TRBV19 and TRBJ1-2, with no clear D. Trimming took 2 bases from V and 3 from J, leaving 13 bases between them. Germline CDR1 is LNHDA and CDR2 is SQIVND (reference sequence). The CDR3 has 15 residues. CDR3 amino acids: CASSIRARSDYGYTF. The CDR3 DNA reads as TGTGCCAGTAGTATACGGGCGCGCTCTGACTATGGCTACACCTTC.

This clonotype was observed a handful of times. The chain has TRBV12-3 or TRBV12-4 and TRBJ1-4; the D gene is possibly TRBD1 (5 bases). The V gene lost 5 bases and the J gene lost 8 bases, with 18 bases spanning the gap. The CDR3 extends over 15 amino acids. The CDR3 DNA is TGTGCCAGCAGTCCCAGGACTCCGGGGGGAGAAAAACTGTTTTTT. Translation: CASSPRTPGGEKLFF.

The chain joins TRBV27 to TRBJ2-1; TRBD2 aligns across 14 bases. The germline gives CDR1 MNHEY, CDR2 SMNVEV (reference sequence). CDR3 size: 23 residues. Germline trimming cut 0 bases from V and 6 bases from J; bases unmatched to any gene: 22. CDR3 sequence: CASSLSRPQPGLAGVGRGNEQFF. Written as DNA, the CDR3 is TGTGCCAGCAGTTTATCGCGGCCGCAACCGGGACTAGCGGGAGTTGGCCGGGGCAATGAGCAGTTCTTC.

V usage is TRBV4-2 and J usage is TRBJ2-3; 7 positions match TRBD1. V lost 0 bases, J lost 2 bases, and 2 bases stayed unmatched. Germline V gene sequence: CDR1 LGHNA, CDR2 YNFKEQ. The CDR3 extends over 15 amino acids. CDR3 residues: CASSQEGTATDTQYF. CDR3 DNA sequence: TGTGCCAGCAGCCAAGAAGGGACAGCCACAGATACGCAGTATTTT.

The gene calls are TRBV13 and TRBJ2-7; 9 nucleotides match TRBD1. Germline trimming cut 3 bases from V and 7 bases from J; bases unmatched to any gene: 13. Germline V gene sequence: CDR1 PRHDT, CDR2 FYEKMQ (reference sequence). The CDR3 extends over 16 amino acids. CDR3 in amino acids: CASSFTGTGSTWEQYF. CDR3 sequence (DNA): TGTGCCAGCAGCTTTACCGGGACAGGGAGTACGTGGGAGCAGTACTTC.

The chain recombines TRBV20-1 with TRBJ2-2; weak D call: TRBD2 (5 bases). CDR3 length: 13 residues. From germline, CDR1 is DFQATT and CDR2 SNEGSKA (reference sequence). The V and J ends lost 6 bases and 5 bases respectively, with 13 bases between them. Here the CDR3 DNA reads TGCAGTGCCTCCGGACGAGGGACCGGGGAGCTGTTTTTT. The encoded protein is CSASGRGTGELFF.

This clonotype was counted between two and nine times. The chain employs TRBV20-1 and TRBJ1-5, with a tentative D call TRBD1 (5 bases). This CDR3 contains 14 residues. The germline V and J ends were trimmed by 3 bases and 5 bases, with 14 bases remaining between them. Germline CDR1 reads DFQATT; CDR2 reads SNEGSKA (reference sequence). The CDR3 DNA reads TGCAGTGCTAGCAGGGTGGGGTTGGATCAGCCCCAGCATTTT. This translates into CSASRVGLDQPQHF.

The gene calls are TRBV29-1 and TRBJ2-5, with 9 bases lining up with TRBD2. CDR1 is SQVTM, CDR2 ANQGSEA, per germline. CDR3 length: 14 amino acids. V lost 5 bases to trimming and J lost 5 bases; unmatched junction nucleotides: 9. This chain's CDR3 is CSVSLRLAAETQYF. CDR3 nucleotide sequence: TGCAGCGTTTCACTTCGACTAGCGGCGGAGACCCAGTACTTC.

This clonotype has only one observation. V gene TRBV20-1 combines with J gene TRBJ1-5; 8 bases align to TRBD1. The CDR3 sequence is 15 residues long. The junction had 7 bases not matched to a gene; V was cut back by 5 bases and J by 1 base. The V gene's germline CDR1 is DFQATT and CDR2 SNEGSKA (reference sequence). CDR3 sequence (DNA): TGCAGTGCTGGACAGGGTGGAGGAAGCAATCAGCCCCAGCATTTT. It is translated as CSAGQGGGSNQPQHF.

The chain couples TRBV5-1 to TRBJ2-6, with 7 positions matching TRBD1. The J segment lost 1 base and the V segment lost 4 bases, leaving 2 bases of the junction unmatched. The CDR3 is 15 amino acids. CDR1 and CDR2 (germline): SGHRS, YFSETQ. CDR3 in amino acids: CASSTGQSGANVLTF. For the CDR3, the DNA is TGCGCCAGCAGCACGGGACAGTCTGGGGCCAACGTCCTGACTTTC.

The genes are TRBV18 and TRBJ1-1, with unresolved D. This CDR3 is 12 amino acids long. CDR1 KGHSH and CDR2 LQKENI come from the germline V gene. Trimming cost V 4 bases and J 6 bases, with 9 bases left between them. The CDR3 spells CASSRPWAEAFF. The DNA of the CDR3 is TGTGCCAGCTCACGCCCTTGGGCTGAAGCTTTCTTT.

This clonotype has just a few counts. J is TRBJ2-1 and V is TRBV12-3 or TRBV12-4; D possibly corresponds to TRBD1 (6 bases). The CDR3 runs to 14 residues. Trimming removed 4 bases from V and 1 base from J, with 8 bases in between. CDR3 in amino acids: CASSWDISYNEQFF. CDR3 DNA sequence: TGTGCCAGCAGTTGGGACATTTCCTACAATGAGCAGTTCTTC.

The chain recombines TRBV6-1 with TRBJ2-7; 7 bases map to TRBD1. CDR1 is MNHNS and CDR2 is SASEGT in the germline V gene. The CDR3 contains 14 residues. Losses at the gene ends were 4 bases for V and 0 bases for J; bases not matched to a gene: 3. CDR3 in amino acids: CASSGRTGSYEQYF. Here the CDR3 DNA reads TGTGCCAGCAGTGGTCGGACAGGCTCCTACGAGCAGTACTTC.

The J gene is TRBJ2-5, the V gene TRBV29-1; D remains unclear. CDR1 and CDR2 (germline): SQVTM, ANQGSEA. This CDR3 is built from 12 residues. Trimming took 0 bases from V and 3 from J, leaving 5 bases between them. CDR3 sequence (DNA): TGCAGCGTTGAAGAGTGGGAAGAGACCCAGTACTTC. Translating gives CSVEEWEETQYF.

The chain combines TRBV9 with TRBJ2-2; no firm D call. Trimming left V 0 bases short and J 9 bases short, with 9 bases between. Germline V CDR1 and CDR2: SGDLS, YYNGEE. CDR3 length: 13 residues. This CDR3 is CASSVGSTRELFF. The DNA of the CDR3 is TGTGCCAGCAGCGTAGGATCAACCCGGGAGCTGTTTTTT.

The chain has TRBV3-1 and TRBJ1-2; D not resolved. CDR1 LGHDT and CDR2 YNNKEL come from the germline V gene (reference sequence). V was trimmed by 9 bases and J by 8 bases, leaving 19 bases between them. CDR3 size: 13 residues. In DNA, the CDR3 is TGTGCCAGTTCCTGGGAGGCCCTTGGGGGCTACACCTTC. This codes for CASSWEALGGYTF.

This clonotype was observed a handful of times. The chain couples TRBV5-1 to TRBJ2-7, with TRBD2 matching 7 bases. The junction had 7 bases not matched to a gene; V was cut back by 0 bases and J by 1 base. The CDR3 covers 16 residues. Germline-derived CDR1 and CDR2 are SGHRS and YFSETQ. The CDR3 DNA reads as TGCGCCAGCAGCTTGGGCGCCACGGGGGGTTCCTACGAGCAGTACGTC. It specifies CASSLGATGGSYEQYV.

This rearrangement joins TRBV12-3 or TRBV12-4 to TRBJ2-7; TRBD1 matches at 10 bases. Losses at the gene ends were 5 bases for V and 4 bases for J; bases not matched to a gene: 8. The CDR3 covers 15 residues. This CDR3 is CASSPRQGAGYEQYF. The CDR3 DNA follows: TGTGCCAGCAGTCCTAGACAGGGGGCAGGGTACGAGCAGTACTTC.

The gene calls are TRBV20-1 and TRBJ2-3, with D perhaps assigned TRBD1 or TRBD2 (5 bases each). V was shortened by 5 bases and J by 0 bases, with 9 bases between the two germline ends. The CDR3 is made up of 13 amino acids. In germline, CDR1 is DFQATT, CDR2 SNEGSKA (reference sequence). The CDR3 DNA follows: TGCAGTGCTCCCGGGACGAGCACAGATACGCAGTATTTT. Translated: CSAPGTSTDTQYF.

The chain has TRBV5-1 and TRBJ2-1; no definite D call. CDR3 length: 16 amino acids. Germline V gene data show CDR1 as SGHRS and CDR2 as YFSETQ. V was cut by 0 bases and J by 0 bases, with 10 bases left in between. The CDR3 loop is CASSLGGARSYNEQFF. In DNA form, the CDR3 reads TGCGCCAGCAGCTTGGGCGGAGCCCGCTCCTACAATGAGCAGTTCTTC.